The 19 T cell receptor beta chains given below trace back to one sample, sequenced in a study of cytomegalovirus exposure and HLA in healthy donors. 60 Vbeta and 13 Jbeta primers were used in PCR. Using immunoSEQ multiplex PCR, the repertoire was profiled, and TCRdb retains in-frame clones only, with some absent. The sample has 120,000 to 150,000 clones, around 80% seen once. The sequenced sample consisted of PBMCs. These receptors were obtained from a male donor in good health and CMV-seronegative.

This clone was found once. The chain links TRBV7-3 to TRBJ1-1; D might be TRBD1 (5 bases). Trimming stripped 5 bases from V and 0 bases from J, with 10 bases between. Germline loops: CDR1 SGHTA, CDR2 FQGTGA. The CDR3 is 14 residues long. CDR3 nucleotides: TGTGCCAGCAGCCCCCAGGGCATGAACACTGAAGCTTTCTTT. Encoded protein: CASSPQGMNTEAFF.

J is TRBJ2-1 and V is TRBV27; possibly TRBD2 for D (6 bases). The CDR3 length is 15 residues. CDR1 is MNHEY, CDR2 SMNVEV, per germline (reference sequence). Trimming stripped 5 bases from V and 1 base from J, with 12 bases between. The CDR3 DNA reads as TGTGCCAGCAGTCCGTTAGCGGAGTCCTACAATGAGCAGTTCTTC. This encodes CASSPLAESYNEQFF.

This clone was seen a handful of times. The J gene is TRBJ1-2, the V gene TRBV5-5, with 7 bases fitting TRBD1. The CDR3 runs to 15 residues. The V and J ends lost 4 bases and 2 bases, in that order; junction bases with no gene match: 8. Germline CDR1 is SGHKS and CDR2 is YYEKEE (reference sequence). In nucleotides, the CDR3 is TGTGCCAGCAGCATAGACAGGGCCAACAACTATGGCTACACCTTC. It encodes CASSIDRANNYGYTF.

The J gene is TRBJ1-3, the V gene TRBV10-2, with unresolved D. Germline V CDR1 and CDR2: WSHSY, SAAADI. Trimming cost V 0 bases and J 8 bases, with 5 bases left between them. This CDR3 is built from 12 residues. CDR3 sequence: CASSESRYTIYF. CDR3 bases: TGCGCCAGCAGTGAGTCCCGGTACACCATATATTTT.

CDR3 in DNA: TGTGCCAGCTCACCAGCGTTGAACACTGAAGCTTTCTTT. It is translated as CASSPALNTEAFF. The gene calls are TRBV18 and TRBJ1-1; unclear D gene. Germline assignment: CDR1 KGHSH and CDR2 LQKENI. The CDR3 contains 13 residues. Trimming took off 2 bases at V and 0 bases at J, with 4 bases between the two ends.

This clone was counted only a few times. This chain uses TRBV5-4 with TRBJ1-4; D gene unclear. The CDR3 loop spans 12 amino acids. In germline, CDR1 is SGHNT, CDR2 YYREEE (reference sequence). V was trimmed by 5 bases and J by 7 bases, leaving 9 bases between them. In DNA form, the CDR3 reads TGTGCCAGCAGTAGTCATCGTGAAAAACTGTTTTTT. Amino acids: CASSSHREKLFF.

The chain combines TRBV11-2 with TRBJ2-7; 8 positions agree with TRBD1. Germline CDR1 and CDR2: SGHAT and FQNNGV. This CDR3 region has 16 residues. V lost 5 bases to trimming and J lost 7 bases; unmatched junction nucleotides: 16. DNA for the CDR3: TGTGCCAGCAGCCCACTAGAGGGCAGGGGGCCAGAAGAGCAGTACTTC. This translates into CASSPLEGRGPEEQYF.

The genes are TRBV4-2 and TRBJ1-6; 7 bases align to TRBD1. Germline values: CDR1 LGHNA, CDR2 YNFKEQ. Trimming cost V 1 base and J 7 bases; bases outside gene matches: 4. The CDR3 totals 15 residues. The CDR3 coding sequence is TGTGCCAGCAGCCAAGCGACAGGGCGGAATTCACCCCTCCACTTT. It codes for CASSQATGRNSPLHF.

The table lists this clone with a count of one. The chain links TRBV10-3 to TRBJ1-2; 10 bases map to TRBD1. Unmatched junction bases numbered 12, after V lost 3 bases and J lost 2 bases. Germline V gene data show CDR1 as ENHRY and CDR2 as SYGVKD. This CDR3 spans 18 amino acids. The CDR3 nucleotides are TGTGCCATCAGTGATATTGTGACAGGGGGCCAGGGAAACTATGGCTACACCTTC. It specifies CAISDIVTGGQGNYGYTF.

The chain combines TRBV2 with TRBJ1-1, with 8 bases identical to TRBD1. CDR1 and CDR2 from the germline V gene are SNHLY and FYNNEI. This CDR3 region has 14 residues. V was clipped by 4 bases and J by 11 bases; unmatched bases: 12. Written as DNA, the CDR3 is TGTGCCAGCAGTGTGGTCAGGGGGCTTTATGACGCTTTCTTT. Encoded protein: CASSVVRGLYDAFF.

This chain connects TRBV6-1 to TRBJ2-6; TRBD1 is a possible D gene (5 bases). Germline CDR1 and CDR2: MNHNS and SASEGT. Deletions cut 1 base from V and 0 bases from J, with 13 bases between. The CDR3 is made up of 18 amino acids. The CDR3, as DNA: TGTGCCAGCAGTGAAGTAGCAGGGTACGGCTCTGGGGCCAACGTCCTGACTTTC. It codes for CASSEVAGYGSGANVLTF.

The chain carries TRBV29-1 and TRBJ1-1, with TRBD1 identical over 7 bases. Germline CDR1 SQVTM, CDR2 ANQGSEA. The CDR3 is made up of 12 amino acids. With 6 bases clipped from V and 0 bases from J, the junction kept 1 base outside the gene matches. The CDR3 sequence: CSVGQLNTEAFF. CDR3 sequence (DNA): TGCAGCGTGGGACAGCTGAACACTGAAGCTTTCTTT. Complete variable domain (other parts from reference TRBV29-1 and TRBJ1-1): SAVISQKPSRDICQRGTSLTIQCQVDSQVTMMFWYRQQPGQSLTLIATANQGSEATYESGFVIDKFPISRPNLTFSTLTVSNMSPEDSSIYLCSVGQLNTEAFFGQGTRLTVV.

This chain joins TRBV21-1 and TRBJ2-3; the table gives TRBD2 as D, unverified against the DNA. TRBV21-1 is designated a pseudogene. The CDR3 runs to 13 residues. CDR3 sequence (DNA): TGTGCCAGCAAAACTAGCGGGGAAACTACGCAGTATTTT. Amino acids: CASKTSGETTQYF.

This chain joins TRBV4-2 and TRBJ2-2; no clear D. Trimming pared 0 bases from V and 6 bases from J, leaving 8 bases between. This CDR3 has 14 residues. Germline V gene sequence: CDR1 LGHNA, CDR2 YNFKEQ. CDR3 loop: CASSQDGTAGELFF. DNA for the CDR3: TGTGCCAGCAGCCAAGACGGTACAGCCGGGGAGCTGTTTTTT.

The chain is built from TRBV19 and TRBJ2-5; maybe TRBD2 (5 bases). CDR3 length: 14 amino acids. The germline CDR1 and CDR2 sequences are LNHDA and SQIVND (reference sequence). V gave up 3 bases and J gave up 7 bases, with 15 bases separating them. CDR3 region: CASSIGGGKSTQYF. The CDR3 DNA reads TGTGCCAGTAGTATCGGAGGCGGCAAGTCGACCCAGTACTTC. Looking up the rest from reference TRBV19 and TRBJ2-5 gives the full variable domain: DGGITQSPKYLFRKEGQNVTLSCEQNLNHDAMYWYRQDPGQGLRLIYYSQIVNDFQKGDIAEGYSVSREKKESFPLTVTSAQKNPTAFYLCASSIGGGKSTQYFGPGTRLLVL.

The chain combines TRBV6-5 with TRBJ2-3, with a tentative D call TRBD1 (7 bases). CDR1 and CDR2 from the germline V gene are MNHEY and SVGAGI. V gave up 6 bases and J gave up 3 bases, with 16 bases separating them. The CDR3 is 15 amino acids. CDR3: CASSRGQGETDTQYF. CDR3 in DNA: TGTGCCAGCAGCCGGGGGCAGGGGGAAACAGATACGCAGTATTTT.

V gene TRBV18 combines with J gene TRBJ2-3, with a tentative D call TRBD2 (5 bases). The germline CDR1 and CDR2 sequences are KGHSH and LQKENI. Trimming took off 6 bases at V and 1 base at J, with 11 bases between the two ends. This CDR3 is 14 amino acids long. The CDR3 sequence: CASSFGGGTDTQYF. Written as DNA, the CDR3 is TGTGCCAGCTCCTTCGGAGGCGGCACAGATACGCAGTATTTT.

This sequence joins TRBV30 and TRBJ2-5; D unresolved. The ends were cut back, 3 bases at V and 3 bases at J, with 5 bases in the middle. This CDR3 region has 11 residues. Per germline, CDR1 GTSNPN and CDR2 SVGIG (reference sequence). For the CDR3, the DNA is TGTGCCTGGAGCCCAAAAGAGACCCAGTACTTC. This translates into CAWSPKETQYF.

DNA of the CDR3: TGTGCCAGTAGTGTAACCGGGACAGGGGTCTACGAGCAGTACTTC. This encodes CASSVTGTGVYEQYF. J is TRBJ2-7 and V is TRBV19; 10 positions match TRBD1. This CDR3 contains 15 residues. J gave up 3 bases and V 5 bases, and 7 bases lay outside the gene matches. Germline-derived CDR1 and CDR2 are LNHDA and SQIVND (reference sequence). The whole variable domain, remainder taken from reference TRBV19 and TRBJ2-7, is DGGITQSPKYLFRKEGQNVTLSCEQNLNHDAMYWYRQDPGQGLRLIYYSQIVNDFQKGDIAEGYSVSREKKESFPLTVTSAQKNPTAFYLCASSVTGTGVYEQYFGPGTRLTVT.